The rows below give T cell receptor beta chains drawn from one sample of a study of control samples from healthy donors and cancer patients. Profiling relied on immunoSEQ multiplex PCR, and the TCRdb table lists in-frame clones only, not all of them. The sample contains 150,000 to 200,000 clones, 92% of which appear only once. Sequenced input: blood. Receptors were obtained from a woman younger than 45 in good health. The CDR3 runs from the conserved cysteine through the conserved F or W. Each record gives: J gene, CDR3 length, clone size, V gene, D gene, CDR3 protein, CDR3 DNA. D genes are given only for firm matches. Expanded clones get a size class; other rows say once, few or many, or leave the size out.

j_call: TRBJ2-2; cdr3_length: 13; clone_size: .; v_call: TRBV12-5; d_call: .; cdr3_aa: CASPPVEPGELFF; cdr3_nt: TGTGCTAGTCCCCCGGTTGAGCCCGGGGAGCTGTTTTTT
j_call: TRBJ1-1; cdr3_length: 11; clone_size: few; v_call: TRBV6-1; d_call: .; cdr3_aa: CASSDPTEAFF; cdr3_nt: TGTGCCAGCAGTGATCCCACTGAAGCTTTCTTT
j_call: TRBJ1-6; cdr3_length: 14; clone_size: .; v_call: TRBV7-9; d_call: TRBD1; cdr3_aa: CASSPGTDRPPLHF; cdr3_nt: TGTGCCAGCAGCCCCGGGACAGATCGTCCACCCCTCCACTTT
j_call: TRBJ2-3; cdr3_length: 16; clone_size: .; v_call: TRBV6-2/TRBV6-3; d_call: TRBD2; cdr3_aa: CASSYNSGSGADTQYF; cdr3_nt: TGTGCCAGCAGTTACAATAGCGGGAGTGGCGCAGATACGCAGTATTTT
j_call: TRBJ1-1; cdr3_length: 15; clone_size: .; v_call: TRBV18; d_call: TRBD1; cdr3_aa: CASSPDRGQNTEAFF; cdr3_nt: TGTGCCAGCTCCCCAGACAGGGGTCAGAACACTGAAGCTTTCTTT
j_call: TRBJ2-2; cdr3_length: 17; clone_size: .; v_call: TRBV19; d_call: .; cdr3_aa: CASSPFSREANTGELFF; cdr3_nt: TGTGCCAGTAGTCCCTTCTCACGGGAAGCGAACACCGGGGAGCTGTTTTTT
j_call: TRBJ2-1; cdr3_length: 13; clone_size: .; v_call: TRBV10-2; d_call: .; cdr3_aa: CASEDFQGNEQFF; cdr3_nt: TGCGCCAGCGAGGACTTCCAGGGCAATGAGCAGTTCTTC
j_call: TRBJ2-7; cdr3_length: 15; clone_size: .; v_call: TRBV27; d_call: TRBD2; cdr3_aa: CASSAPTSGSYEQYF; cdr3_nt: TGTGCCAGCAGTGCACCGACTAGCGGGAGTTACGAGCAGTACTTC
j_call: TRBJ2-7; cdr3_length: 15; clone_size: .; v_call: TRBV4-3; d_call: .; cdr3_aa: CASSQDRAGGNEQYF; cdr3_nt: TGCGCCAGCAGCCAAGATAGGGCAGGAGGCAACGAGCAGTACTTC
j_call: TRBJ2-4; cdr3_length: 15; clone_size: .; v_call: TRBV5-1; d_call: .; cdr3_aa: CASSLEGVAKNIQYF; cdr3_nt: TGCGCCAGCAGCTTGGAGGGGGTAGCCAAAAACATTCAGTACTTC
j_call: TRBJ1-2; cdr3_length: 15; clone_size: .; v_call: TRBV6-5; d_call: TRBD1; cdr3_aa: CASSPALRDRNGYTF; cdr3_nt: TGTGCCAGCAGTCCCGCCCTCCGGGACAGGAATGGCTACACCTTC
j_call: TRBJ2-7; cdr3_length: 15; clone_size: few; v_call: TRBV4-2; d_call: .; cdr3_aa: CASSQEINQGGEQYF; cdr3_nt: TGTGCCAGCAGCCAAGAGATTAATCAGGGTGGCGAGCAGTACTTC
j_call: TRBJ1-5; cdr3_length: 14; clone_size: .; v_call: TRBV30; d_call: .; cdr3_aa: CAWSVLDSNQPQHF; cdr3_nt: TGTGCCTGGAGTGTACTGGACAGTAATCAGCCCCAGCATTTT
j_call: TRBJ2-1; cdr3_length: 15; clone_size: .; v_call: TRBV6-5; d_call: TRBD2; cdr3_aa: CASSDLAGGYNEQFF; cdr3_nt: TGTGCCAGCAGCGACCTAGCGGGAGGATACAATGAGCAGTTCTTC
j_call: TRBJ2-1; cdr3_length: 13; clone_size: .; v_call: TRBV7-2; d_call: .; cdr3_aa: CASSLARDNEQFF; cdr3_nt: TGTGCCAGCAGCTTAGCCAGAGACAATGAGCAGTTCTTC
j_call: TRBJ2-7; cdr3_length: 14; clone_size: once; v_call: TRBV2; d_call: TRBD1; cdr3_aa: CASSGTGATYEQYF; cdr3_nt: TGTGCCAGCAGTGGGACAGGGGCTACCTACGAGCAGTACTTC
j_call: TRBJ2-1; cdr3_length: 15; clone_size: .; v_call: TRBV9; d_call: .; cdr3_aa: CASSVSGSSYNEQFF; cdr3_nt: TGTGCCAGCAGCGTGAGCGGTAGCTCCTACAATGAGCAGTTCTTC
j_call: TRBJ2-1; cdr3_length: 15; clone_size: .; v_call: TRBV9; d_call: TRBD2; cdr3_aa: CASSVRTSGYNEQFF; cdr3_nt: TGTGCCAGCAGCGTAAGAACTAGCGGCTACAATGAGCAGTTCTTC
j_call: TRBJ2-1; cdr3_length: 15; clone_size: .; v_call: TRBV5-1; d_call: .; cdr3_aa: CASSLESGPYNEQFF; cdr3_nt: TGCGCCAGCAGCTTGGAATCAGGGCCCTACAATGAGCAGTTCTTC
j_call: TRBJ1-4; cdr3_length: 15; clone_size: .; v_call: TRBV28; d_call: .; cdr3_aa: CASRGPGAGGEKLFF; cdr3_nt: TGTGCCAGCAGGGGGCCGGGGGCTGGTGGTGAAAAACTGTTTTTT
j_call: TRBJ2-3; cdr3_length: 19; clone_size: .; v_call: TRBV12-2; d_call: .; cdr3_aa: CASRVKATGTSGSTDTQYF; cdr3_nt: TGTGCAAGTCGCGTCAAAGCCACCGGGACTAGCGGTAGCACAGATACGCAGTATTTT
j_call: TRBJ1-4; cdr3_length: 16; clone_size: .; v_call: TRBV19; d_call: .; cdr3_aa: CASSIKGRATNEKLFF; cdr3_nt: TGTGCCAGTAGTATAAAGGGGAGGGCAACTAATGAAAAACTGTTTTTT
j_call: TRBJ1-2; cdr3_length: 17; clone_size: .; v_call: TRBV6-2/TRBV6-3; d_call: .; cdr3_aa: CASSYTRDLTFNYGYTF; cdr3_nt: TGTGCCAGCAGTTACACCCGGGACTTAACTTTTAACTATGGCTACACCTTC
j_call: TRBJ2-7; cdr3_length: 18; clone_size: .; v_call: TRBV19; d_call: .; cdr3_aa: CASSVEGEGTLGVDEQYF; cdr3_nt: TGTGCCAGTAGTGTGGAGGGAGAAGGGACATTAGGCGTCGACGAGCAGTACTTC